A selection of T cell receptor beta chains follows, all from one sample in a study of technical replicates of blood from a handful of donors. Clones were sequenced by immunoSEQ multiplex PCR, and TCRdb holds only the in-frame ones, with some missing. The table records 75,000 to 100,000 clones, about nine tenths of them present only once. Specimen: T cells isolated from PBMCs. The receptors stem from a human donor in good health. The CDR3 runs from the conserved cysteine through the conserved F or W. The D gene is left open where the match is weak. Clone sizes are given selectively: once, few, many, or a class where the clone is expanded.

cdr3_nt cdr3_aa d_call clone_size j_call v_call
TGTGCCAGCAGCTTGACTAGCCGTAGCTCCTACAATGAGCAGTTCTTC CASSLTSRSSYNEQFF TRBD2 NA TRBJ2-1 TRBV11-3
TGTGCCAGTAATCAGGATATACTCGATCAGCCCCAGCATTTT CASNQDILDQPQHF NA NA TRBJ1-5 TRBV19
TGTGCTAGTGGCCGACAGACAGGGAGCTCCTACAATGAGCAGTTCTTC CASGRQTGSSYNEQFF TRBD1 NA TRBJ2-1 TRBV12-5
TGTGCCAGCAGTTTAAGACAGGGGGTTAATCAGCCCCAGCATTTT CASSLRQGVNQPQHF TRBD1 NA TRBJ1-5 TRBV27
TGTGCCAGCAGCTTGGTCGGGACTACTAACAATGAGCAGTTCTTC CASSLVGTTNNEQFF TRBD2 NA TRBJ2-1 TRBV5-4
TGTGCCAGCAGCCCGCGGGGACTAGTAGATACGCAGTATTTT CASSPRGLVDTQYF TRBD2 once TRBJ2-3 TRBV5-4
TGTGCCAGCAGCCACCCCTGGGGAAAGGGGGATGAGCAGTTCTTC CASSHPWGKGDEQFF NA NA TRBJ2-1 TRBV7-9
TGTGCCAGTAGTGAGCGGTCGAACACTGAAGCTTTCTTT CASSERSNTEAFF NA NA TRBJ1-1 TRBV19
TGTGCCAGCAGAATGGACAGGGGGCATGGTGAAAAACTGTTTTTT CASRMDRGHGEKLFF TRBD1 NA TRBJ1-4 TRBV11-3
TGTGCCACCAGCAAAGCTGAGGCACTAGCGGGAGTAGACCTCTACGAGCAGTACTTC CATSKAEALAGVDLYEQYF TRBD2 NA TRBJ2-7 TRBV15
TGCAGCGTTGGGAACATAACAGGGGGTAATTCACCCCTCCACTTT CSVGNITGGNSPLHF TRBD1 NA TRBJ1-6 TRBV29-1
TGTGCCAGCAGTCGAACTACTATTACCTACGAGCAGTACTTC CASSRTTITYEQYF NA NA TRBJ2-7 TRBV5-6
TGTGCCAGCAACAGGTGGGCCGGGGCCAACGTCCTGACTTTC CASNRWAGANVLTF NA NA TRBJ2-6 TRBV5-4
TGTGCCAGCAGTTTAACGGCGGCTAACACTGAAGCTTTCTTT CASSLTAANTEAFF NA NA TRBJ1-1 TRBV27
TGCGCCAGCGTACCGTCCGCGGGACTAGCGGACAATGAGCAGTTCTTC CASVPSAGLADNEQFF TRBD2 once TRBJ2-1 TRBV5-1
TGTGCCAGCAGTTTACTTAACACTGAAGCTTTCTTT CASSLLNTEAFF NA NA TRBJ1-1 TRBV28
TGTGCCAGCAGCAAAAAGGAGGGCCAAGAGACCCAGTACTTC CASSKKEGQETQYF NA NA TRBJ2-5 TRBV21-1
TGTGCCAGCAGTGAAATAACAGGGCCCGCGGTCTGGTACTTC CASSEITGPAVWYF NA NA TRBJ2-7 TRBV6-1
TGTGCCAGCAGTTTAAAGGGGGTATCAGCTACGCAGTATTTT CASSLKGVSATQYF NA NA TRBJ2-3 TRBV6-6
TGTGCCAGCAGCGCCCAGGACCCTCTAGGCGGGGGGCTGCGCACAGATACGCAGTATTTT CASSAQDPLGGGLRTDTQYF NA NA TRBJ2-3 TRBV21-1
TGTGCCAGCAGGTCTGGGGGACAGGCTGGAGATACGCAGTATTTT CASRSGGQAGDTQYF TRBD1 once TRBJ2-3 TRBV5-4
TGTGCCAGTAGTAGCCAACAGGGGACTGAGCAGTTCTTC CASSSQQGTEQFF TRBD1 NA TRBJ2-1 TRBV19
TGTGCCAGCAGTTTAAGCCTTGGTTCGGGACTCCACAATGAGCAGTTCTTC CASSLSLGSGLHNEQFF NA NA TRBJ2-1 TRBV27
TGTGCCATCAGTTCGCCGGGACTCGACACCGGGGAGCTGTTTTTT CAISSPGLDTGELFF NA NA TRBJ2-2 TRBV10-3
TGTGCCAGCAGTTTATCGGGCAGGGGGCGAGGGTGGGGGCCCCAGCATTTT CASSLSGRGRGWGPQHF TRBD1 NA TRBJ1-5 TRBV28
TGTGCCACCAGCCCGCAGGGGGCAAGCTATGGCTACACCTTC CATSPQGASYGYTF TRBD1 NA TRBJ1-2 TRBV15
TGCGCCAGCAGCCAAGAGTCCGGGGTCCCCACTGAAGCTTTCTTT CASSQESGVPTEAFF NA NA TRBJ1-1 TRBV4-1
TGCGCCAGCAGCTCTACTAGCCTCTCCTACAATGAGCAGTTCTTC CASSSTSLSYNEQFF NA once TRBJ2-1 TRBV5-1
TGTGCCAGCAGTTACTTGGCGGAATATGGCTACACCTTC CASSYLAEYGYTF NA NA TRBJ1-2 TRBV6-5
TGTGCCAGCAGCCCCGGGGCCTACGAGCAGTACTTC CASSPGAYEQYF NA NA TRBJ2-7 TRBV7-9
TGCAGCGTTGAAGATCTGGGCAAGACCAATCAGCCCCAGCATTTT CSVEDLGKTNQPQHF NA NA TRBJ1-5 TRBV29-1
TGTGCCAGTAGTAGACGGACAGGGGGCACTTGGCAGGTGATGAACACTGAAGCTTTCTTT CASSRRTGGTWQVMNTEAFF TRBD1 NA TRBJ1-1 TRBV19
TGTGCCAGCAGTCCCCGCCAGGAGAACACTGAAGCTTTCTTT CASSPRQENTEAFF NA NA TRBJ1-1 TRBV6-1
TGCGCCAGCAGCCCAGACTCCAGAGGAGCCCAGTACTTC CASSPDSRGAQYF NA NA TRBJ2-5 TRBV5-1
TGTGCCAGCAGCCCCGAGGTGAGGTTCGAGGAGACCCAGTACTTC CASSPEVRFEETQYF NA once TRBJ2-5 TRBV6-5
TGCGCCAGCCGCCAGGAGGGACTCTCTGGAAACACCATATATTTT CASRQEGLSGNTIYF NA once TRBJ1-3 TRBV4-1
TGTGCCAGCAGCAAAGGACTAGCGGGAGGCACTGAGCAGTTCTTC CASSKGLAGGTEQFF TRBD2 NA TRBJ2-1 TRBV13
TGCGCCAGCAGCTCCGAGGTGGGACAGGGAGGGCCACCCCTCCACTTT CASSSEVGQGGPPLHF TRBD1 NA TRBJ1-6 TRBV5-1
TGTGCCAGTAGGACCGACCCGGGACAGGGGGCCCGGGAGCAGTTCTTC CASRTDPGQGAREQFF TRBD1 NA TRBJ2-1 TRBV19
TGTGCCAGTAGGAGGACTAGCGGGAGGCTCCCAGATACGCAGTATTTT CASRRTSGRLPDTQYF TRBD2 NA TRBJ2-3 TRBV19
TGTGCCAGCAGCCAAGGAGGGGCCTATGGCTACACCTTC CASSQGGAYGYTF NA NA TRBJ1-2 TRBV11-3
TGTGCCAGTAGTGCCATACAGGGGGTGCCCTACAATGAGCAGTTCTTC CASSAIQGVPYNEQFF TRBD1 NA TRBJ2-1 TRBV19
TGCGCCAGCAGTGTTGACAACTTGAACACTGAAGCTTTCTTT CASSVDNLNTEAFF NA NA TRBJ1-1 TRBV10-2
TGCGCCAGCAGCTGGGGAACAGGGGCAACTAATGAAAAACTGTTTTTT CASSWGTGATNEKLFF TRBD1 once TRBJ1-4 TRBV5-1
TGTGCTAGTGGTTTGGTAAACCGCCTAAAGTACACAGATACGCAGTATTTT CASGLVNRLKYTDTQYF NA NA TRBJ2-3 TRBV12-5
TGTGCCAGCAGCTTAGCGGAGGGGCGGATCTACAATGAGCAGTTCTTC CASSLAEGRIYNEQFF NA NA TRBJ2-1 TRBV7-9
TGTGCCAGTAGTGCGGGGACGGAAGCTTTCTTT CASSAGTEAFF NA once TRBJ1-1 TRBV19
TGTGCCAGCTCACCTAATACCGGTAGTGAAAAACTGTTTTTT CASSPNTGSEKLFF NA NA TRBJ1-4 TRBV18
TGTGCCAGTAGTATTTGGGGTTCGACAGGGTTGGTCACCGGGGAGCTGTTTTTT CASSIWGSTGLVTGELFF TRBD1 NA TRBJ2-2 TRBV19
TGCGCCAGCAGCCAAGGACAACATAGGGAGACAGATACGCAGTATTTT CASSQGQHRETDTQYF NA NA TRBJ2-3 TRBV4-1
TGTGCCAGTAGTATAGGATCGGGAAATCAGCCCCAGCATTTT CASSIGSGNQPQHF NA NA TRBJ1-5 TRBV19
TGCAGCGTTGATCGGCATCGGGAGGCTTTCTTT CSVDRHREAFF NA few TRBJ1-1 TRBV29-1
TGTGCCAGCAGTTTATACAGAGTCACTGAAGCTTTCTTT CASSLYRVTEAFF NA NA TRBJ1-1 TRBV6-5
TGTGCCAGCAGCCGGGACAGGGGGACTGAAGCTTTCTTT CASSRDRGTEAFF TRBD1 NA TRBJ1-1 TRBV27